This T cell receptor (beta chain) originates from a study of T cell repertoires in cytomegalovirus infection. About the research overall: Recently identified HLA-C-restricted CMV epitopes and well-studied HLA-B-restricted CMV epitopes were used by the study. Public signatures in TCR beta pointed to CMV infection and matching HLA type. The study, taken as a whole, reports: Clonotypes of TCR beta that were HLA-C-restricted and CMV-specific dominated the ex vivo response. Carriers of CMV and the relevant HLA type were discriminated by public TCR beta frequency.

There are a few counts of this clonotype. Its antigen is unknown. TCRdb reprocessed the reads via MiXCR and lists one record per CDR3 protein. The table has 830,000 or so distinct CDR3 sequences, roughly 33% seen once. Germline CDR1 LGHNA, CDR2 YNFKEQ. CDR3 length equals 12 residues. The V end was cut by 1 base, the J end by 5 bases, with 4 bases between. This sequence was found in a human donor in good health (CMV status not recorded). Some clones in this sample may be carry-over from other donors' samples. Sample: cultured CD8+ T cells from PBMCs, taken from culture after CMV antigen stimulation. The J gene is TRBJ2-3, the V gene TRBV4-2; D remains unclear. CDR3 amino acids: CASSQGEDTQYF. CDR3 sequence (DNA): TGTGCCAGCAGCCAAGGAGAAGATACGCAGTATTTT.